This T cell receptor (beta chain) was captured by sequencing in a study of post-analysis software for immune sequencing data. Prepared TCR beta cDNA libraries contained unique molecular identifiers. MiXCR, applied by TCRdb to the PCR reads, yields one record per CDR3 protein. The repertoire includes 160,000 or so distinct CDR3 sequences, around 36% of them detected once, and 25% to 35% sits in the top ten. The CDR3 spans 11 residues. The V and J ends lost 3 bases and 1 base respectively, with 4 bases between them. The germline CDR1 and CDR2 sequences are DFQATT and SNEGSKA (reference sequence). The receptor was derived from a girl aged 10 to 17 with multiple sclerosis. Sequencing used blood, obtained after autologous hematopoietic stem cell transplantation. The genes are TRBV20-1 and TRBJ2-7; D gene uncertain. The chain's CDR3 is CSARKSYEQYF. The CDR3 DNA sequence: TGCAGTGCTAGGAAGTCCTACGAGCAGTACTTC.